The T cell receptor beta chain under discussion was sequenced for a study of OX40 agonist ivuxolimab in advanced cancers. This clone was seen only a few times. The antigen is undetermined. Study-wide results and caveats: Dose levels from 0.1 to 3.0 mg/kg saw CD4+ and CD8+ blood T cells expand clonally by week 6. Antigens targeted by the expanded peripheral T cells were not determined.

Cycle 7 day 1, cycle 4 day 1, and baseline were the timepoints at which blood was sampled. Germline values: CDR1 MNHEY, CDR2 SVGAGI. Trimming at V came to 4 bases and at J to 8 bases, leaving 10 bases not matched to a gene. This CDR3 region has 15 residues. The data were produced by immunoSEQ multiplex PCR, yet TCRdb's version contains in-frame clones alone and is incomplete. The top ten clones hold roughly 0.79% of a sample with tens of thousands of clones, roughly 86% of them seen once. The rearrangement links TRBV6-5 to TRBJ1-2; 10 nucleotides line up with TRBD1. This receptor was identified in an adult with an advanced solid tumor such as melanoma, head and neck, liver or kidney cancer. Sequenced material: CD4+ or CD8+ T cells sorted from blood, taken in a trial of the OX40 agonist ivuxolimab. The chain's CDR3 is CASSFADRGGRGYTF. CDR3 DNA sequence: TGTGCCAGCAGTTTCGCGGACAGGGGGGGAAGGGGCTACACCTTC.